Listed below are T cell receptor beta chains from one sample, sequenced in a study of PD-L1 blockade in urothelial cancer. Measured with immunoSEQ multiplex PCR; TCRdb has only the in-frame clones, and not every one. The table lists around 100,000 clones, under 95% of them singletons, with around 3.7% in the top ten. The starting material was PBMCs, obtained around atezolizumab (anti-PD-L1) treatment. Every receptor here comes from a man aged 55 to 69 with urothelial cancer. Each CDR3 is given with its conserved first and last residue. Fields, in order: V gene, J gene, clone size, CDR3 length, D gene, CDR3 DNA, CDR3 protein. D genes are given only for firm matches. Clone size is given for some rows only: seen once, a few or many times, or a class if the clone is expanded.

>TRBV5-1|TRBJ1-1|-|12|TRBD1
TGCGCCAGCAGTCAGGGGGATACTGAAGCTTTCTTT
CASSQGDTEAFF
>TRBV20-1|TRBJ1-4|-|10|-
TGCAGTGCTTCACGGGAAAAACTGTTTTTT
CSASREKLFF
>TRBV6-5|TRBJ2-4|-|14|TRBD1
TGTGCCAGCAGCCCACCGGACAGGGGTGGTATTCAGTACTTC
CASSPPDRGGIQYF
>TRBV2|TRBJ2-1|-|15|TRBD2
TGTGCCAGCAGTATTAGGGGGACTAGCGGGAATGAGCAGTTCTTC
CASSIRGTSGNEQFF
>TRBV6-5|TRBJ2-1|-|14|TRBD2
TGTGCCAGCAGCTGGCTAGCGGGAGAAAATGAGCAGTTCTTC
CASSWLAGENEQFF
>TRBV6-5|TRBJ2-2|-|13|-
TGTGCCAGCCTTCGTGCGAACACCGGGGAGCTGTTTTTT
CASLRANTGELFF
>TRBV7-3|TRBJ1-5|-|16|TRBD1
TGTGCCAGCAGCCCCCGGACAGGGGAGGACAATCAGCCCCAGCATTTT
CASSPRTGEDNQPQHF
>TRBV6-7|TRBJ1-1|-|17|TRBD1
TGTGCCAGCAGTTACGAAACACCGGGACAGAGAAACACTGAAGCTTTCTTT
CASSYETPGQRNTEAFF
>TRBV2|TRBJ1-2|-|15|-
TGTGCCAGCAGTGAAGTGGGAGCCGGTCGATATGGCTACACCTTC
CASSEVGAGRYGYTF
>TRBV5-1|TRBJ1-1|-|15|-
TGCGCCAGTAAGCAGGATGGGTCGAGGGACACTGAAGCTTTCTTT
CASKQDGSRDTEAFF
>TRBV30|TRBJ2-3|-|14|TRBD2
TGTGCCTGGGATAGCGGGAGGGCCGGAGATACGCAGTATTTT
CAWDSGRAGDTQYF
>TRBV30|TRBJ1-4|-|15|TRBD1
TGTGCCTGGAGCCGTCTCGGACAGGGGAATGAAAAACTGTTTTTT
CAWSRLGQGNEKLFF
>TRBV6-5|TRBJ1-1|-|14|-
TGTGCCAGCAGTTACCAGGGGTCGAACACTGAAGCTTTCTTT
CASSYQGSNTEAFF
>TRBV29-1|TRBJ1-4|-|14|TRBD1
TGCAGCGCTTCGCAGGGGGCAACTAATGAAAAACTGTTTTTT
CSASQGATNEKLFF
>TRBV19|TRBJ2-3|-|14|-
TGTGCCAGTACCCCGGCGGGGATCACAGATACGCAGTATTTT
CASTPAGITDTQYF
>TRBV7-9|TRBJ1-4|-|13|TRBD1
TGTGCCAGCCATAGACAGGGTGGCGAAAAACTGTTTTTT
CASHRQGGEKLFF
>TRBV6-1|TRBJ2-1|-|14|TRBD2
TGTGCCAGCCGCCGGAGCGGGGGGGCCGATGAGCAGTTCTTC
CASRRSGGADEQFF
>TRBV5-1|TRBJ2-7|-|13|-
TGCGCCAGCAGCGGCCGCCAGGGGTACGAGCAGTACTTC
CASSGRQGYEQYF
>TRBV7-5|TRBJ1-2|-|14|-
TGTGTCAGAAGCCAGCGGATTAGGGTTGACGGCTACACCTTC
CVRSQRIRVDGYTF
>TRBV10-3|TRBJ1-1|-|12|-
TGTGCCATCAGTGAGGGCGGGGTTGTAGCTTTCTTT
CAISEGGVVAFF
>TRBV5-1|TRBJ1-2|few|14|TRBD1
TGCGCCAGCAGTAGGACAGGGGATAACTATGGCTACACCTTC
CASSRTGDNYGYTF
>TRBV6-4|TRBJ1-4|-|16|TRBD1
TGTGCCAGCAGTGAACATCCGGGACAGGGGTTTGAAAAACTGTTTTTT
CASSEHPGQGFEKLFF
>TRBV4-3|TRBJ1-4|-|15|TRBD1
TGCGCCAGCAGCCTAGGGGGCCTGGGTAATGAAAAACTGTTTTTT
CASSLGGLGNEKLFF
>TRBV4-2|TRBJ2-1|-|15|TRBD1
TGTGCCAGCAGCCCGACAGGGAGCTCCTACAATGAGCAGTTCTTC
CASSPTGSSYNEQFF
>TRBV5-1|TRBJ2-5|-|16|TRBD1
TGCGCCAGCAGCCCTGCCGGGACAGGGGGGGCCGAGACCCAGTACTTC
CASSPAGTGGAETQYF
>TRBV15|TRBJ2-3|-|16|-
TGTGCCACCAGCTTGCGAAGGGGGGGTGCCGCAGATACGCAGTATTTT
CATSLRRGGAADTQYF
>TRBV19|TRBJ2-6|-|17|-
TGTGCCAGTAGTATTCAGGGTTGGGGATCTGGGGCCAACGTCCTGACTTTC
CASSIQGWGSGANVLTF
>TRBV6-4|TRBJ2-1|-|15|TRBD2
TGTGCCAGCAGTGACCGGGGGAGGGGCCGGGCTGAGCAGTTCTTC
CASSDRGRGRAEQFF
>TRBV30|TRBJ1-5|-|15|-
TGTGCCTGGAGTAAAGACAGGCTCGACAATCAGCCCCAGCATTTT
CAWSKDRLDNQPQHF
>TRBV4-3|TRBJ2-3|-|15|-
TGCGCCAGCAGCCAACGTCCAGGACAATCAGATACGCAGTATTTT
CASSQRPGQSDTQYF
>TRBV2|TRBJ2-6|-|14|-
TGTGCCAGCAGACTGGGACTTGGGGCCAACGTCCTGACTTTC
CASRLGLGANVLTF
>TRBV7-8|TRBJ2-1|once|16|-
TGTGCCAGCAGTACCCATAGCTCCCGCCAAAACAATGAGCAGTTCTTC
CASSTHSSRQNNEQFF
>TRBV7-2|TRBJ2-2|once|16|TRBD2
TGTGCCAGCAGCCCTCCGGGACTAGCGGACACCGGGGAGCTGTTTTTT
CASSPPGLADTGELFF
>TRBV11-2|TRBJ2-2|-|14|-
TGTGCCAGCAGACCCCCCGGGGGCACCGGGGAGCTGTTTTTT
CASRPPGGTGELFF
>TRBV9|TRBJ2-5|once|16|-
TGTGCCAGCAGCGCGGGACAACGGCTCGTCGGAGAGACCCAGTACTTC
CASSAGQRLVGETQYF
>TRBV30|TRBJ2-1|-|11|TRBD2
TGTGCCTGGACTAGCGGGATATCGCAGTTCTTC
CAWTSGISQFF
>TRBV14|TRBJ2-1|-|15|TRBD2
TGTGCCAGCAGCGTCAGACGGGGGGGCTTCGATGAGCAGTTCTTC
CASSVRRGGFDEQFF